A single TCR beta chain is shown here with its context. It was during active infection that Seattle patients were enrolled and then longitudinally followed. This record comes from a study of blood T cell repertoires in COVID-19. The CDR3 covers 14 residues. Germline V gives CDR1 SQVTM, CDR2 ANQGSEA. V dropped 6 bases and J dropped 1 base, with 15 bases sitting between them. In the authors' workflow: Quantification of nucleated cells was approximated via reference gene primer amplification. This table comes from immunoSEQ multiplex PCR, and its TCRdb copy is limited to in-frame clones, with some not included. V and J calls and clone size are given by that table; D and trimming were obtained from the DNA. The data show under 400,000 clones, with 90% seen just once and under 3% held by the top ten.

The chain uses TRBV29-1 and TRBJ1-1, with D unclear. The receptor's source is a woman in her twenties or thirties with COVID-19, enrolled during active disease. The sequenced sample was peripheral blood. The CDR3 DNA is TGCAGCGTGGCTTGGGTAGCCCCGAACACTGAAGCTTTCTTT. Its translation is CSVAWVAPNTEAFF.